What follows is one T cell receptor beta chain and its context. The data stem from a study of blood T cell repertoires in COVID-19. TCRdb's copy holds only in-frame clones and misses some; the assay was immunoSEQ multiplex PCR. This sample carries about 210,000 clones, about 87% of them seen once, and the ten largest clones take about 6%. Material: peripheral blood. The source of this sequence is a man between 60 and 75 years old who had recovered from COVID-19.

The CDR3 sequence is CAWSVSVGVGAFF. CDR3 nucleotide sequence: TGTGCCTGGAGTGTATCGGTCGGGGTTGGCGCTTTCTTT. The chain links TRBV30 to TRBJ1-1; D ambiguous. Germline V gives CDR1 GTSNPN, CDR2 SVGIG (reference sequence). This CDR3 has 13 amino acids. V was cut by 0 bases and J by 11 bases, with 16 bases left in between.